This passage covers 21 T cell receptor beta chains from one sample sequenced in a study of post-analysis software for immune sequencing data. Study outcomes and limitations: There were five or six TRBV segments more frequent in patients than controls, and TRBV5-6, TRBV5-1 and TRBV20-1 were among them.

Prepared libraries of TCR beta cDNA carried unique molecular identifiers. TCRdb re-called the PCR reads through MiXCR, storing one row per CDR3 protein. The data hold approximately 350,000 distinct CDR3 sequences, with around 33% observed a single time. These receptors have no known antigen. Sequenced input: blood. These receptors were taken from a girl aged 10-17 years with multiple sclerosis.

This chain connects TRBV29-1 to TRBJ1-5; 7 nucleotides match TRBD1. Trimming cost V 1 base and J 6 bases; bases outside gene matches: 3. CDR1 is SQVTM and CDR2 is ANQGSEA in the germline V gene. The CDR3 is 13 amino acids. The CDR3 region has the DNA TGCAGCGTTGAAGCCCAGGGGGGTCAGCCCCAGCATTTT. Translating gives CSVEAQGGQPQHF.

The V and J genes are TRBV2 and TRBJ2-7; D not resolved. Germline V gene lookup returns CDR1 SNHLY and CDR2 FYNNEI. The ends were cut back, 4 bases at V and 6 bases at J, with 13 bases in the middle. This CDR3 region has 13 residues. The CDR3: CASSGGKRGEQYF. CDR3 sequence (DNA): TGTGCCAGCAGTGGAGGCAAACGAGGCGAGCAGTACTTC.

The gene calls are TRBV6-2 or TRBV6-3 and TRBJ2-5; D is perhaps TRBD2 (5 bases). Deletions cut 2 bases from V and 5 bases from J, with 18 bases between. This CDR3 region has 16 residues. CDR1 MNHEY and CDR2 SVGEGT come from the germline V gene. This CDR3 is CASSYRAGGSAETQYF. The CDR3 DNA reads TGTGCCAGCAGTTACAGGGCAGGAGGATCAGCGGAGACCCAGTACTTC.

The V gene is TRBV10-3, the J gene TRBJ2-7; the match to TRBD1 covers 7 bases. The CDR3 runs 15 residues. Germline V gene lookup returns CDR1 ENHRY and CDR2 SYGVKD. V dropped 2 bases and J dropped 5; count of bases not matched to a gene: 9. CDR3 sequence: CAISEGTAEYDEQYF. The CDR3 region has the DNA TGTGCCATCAGTGAGGGGACAGCCGAGTATGACGAGCAGTACTTC.

V gene TRBV13 combines with J gene TRBJ2-7; no clear D gene. Trimming cost V 5 bases and J 1 base, with 12 bases left between them. The CDR3 contains 14 residues. The germline V gene encodes CDR1 PRHDT and CDR2 FYEKMQ (reference sequence). In DNA form, the CDR3 reads TGTGCCAGCAGCCGGCTGGTTGGGTCCTACGAGCAGTACTTC. This gives the protein CASSRLVGSYEQYF. The full variable domain, its missing parts supplied by reference TRBV13 and TRBJ2-7, is AAGVIQSPRHLIKEKRETATLKCYPIPRHDTVYWYQQGPGQDPQFLISFYEKMQSDKGSIPDRFSAQQFSDYHSELNMSSLELGDSALYFCASSRLVGSYEQYFGPGTRLTVT.

This clonotype has just a few counts. The CDR3 DNA is TGCAGTGCTAGTCTAGATACGCAGTATTTT. It codes for CSASLDTQYF. V is TRBV20-1 and J is TRBJ2-3; D is ambiguous. CDR1 is DFQATT and CDR2 is SNEGSKA in the germline V gene (reference sequence). This CDR3 region has 10 residues. Trimming took 3 bases from V and 5 from J, leaving 3 bases between them.

This clonotype was picked up one time. This chain links TRBV3-1 with TRBJ2-2, with 10 bases that match TRBD2. The V and J ends lost 3 bases and 7 bases, in that order; junction bases with no gene match: 5. CDR3 size: 15 residues. Germline V CDR1 and CDR2: LGHDT, YNNKEL (reference sequence). CDR3 residues: CASSQWASGGGELFF. The DNA for the CDR3 is TGTGCCAGCAGCCAGTGGGCTAGCGGGGGCGGGGAGCTGTTTTTT.

This clonotype has just a few counts. The V call is TRBV15, the J call TRBJ2-4; possibly TRBD1 or TRBD2 for D (7 bases each). The CDR3 covers 15 residues. The germline CDR1 and CDR2 sequences are LNHNV and YYDKDF (reference sequence). Trimming left V 0 bases short and J 7 bases short, with 13 bases between. The CDR3 is CATSRDQGGKNIQYF. CDR3 bases: TGTGCCACCAGCAGAGATCAGGGGGGGAAGAACATTCAGTACTTC.

This clonotype was picked up one time. In DNA form, the CDR3 reads TGTGCCAGCACCTTGGTGGGGAATAGCAATCAGCCCCAGCATTTT. Translated: CASTLVGNSNQPQHF. The chain uses TRBV12-3 or TRBV12-4 and TRBJ1-5; D ambiguous. Trimming shortened V by 7 bases and J by 0 bases, and 13 bases separated the two germline ends. The CDR3 totals 15 residues.

The rearrangement uses TRBV29-1 and TRBJ2-1, with D hard to call. Trimming took off 3 bases at V and 1 base at J, with 10 bases between the two ends. This CDR3 comprises 14 residues. Looked up from germline, CDR1 is SQVTM and CDR2 is ANQGSEA. The CDR3 DNA follows: TGCAGCGTTGATCTGGCGTTATCCTACAATGAGCAGTTCTTC. It encodes CSVDLALSYNEQFF.

The CDR3 bases are TGCAGTGCTAGTGTCGGGGGTCGGTACAATGAGCAGTTCTTC. Translation gives CSASVGGRYNEQFF. The V call is TRBV20-1, the J call TRBJ2-1, with D perhaps matching TRBD2 (6 bases). The length of the CDR3 is 14 residues. The germline V gene encodes CDR1 DFQATT and CDR2 SNEGSKA (reference sequence). Trimming stripped 3 bases from V and 4 bases from J, with 13 bases between.

The chain combines TRBV3-1 with TRBJ2-5, with a possible D match to TRBD1 (6 bases). The germline CDR1 and CDR2 sequences are LGHDT and YNNKEL (reference sequence). CDR3 length equals 12 residues. V lost 1 base and J 11 bases, leaving 11 bases between the germline ends. CDR3 bases: TGTGCCAGCAGCCAAGTAAAGGGGGAGCAGTACTTC. Its protein product is CASSQVKGEQYF.

The chain employs TRBV20-1 and TRBJ2-1; 12 positions agree with TRBD2. This CDR3 is 15 amino acids long. Unmatched junction bases numbered 9, after V lost 5 bases and J lost 7 bases. Germline V gives CDR1 DFQATT, CDR2 SNEGSKA (reference sequence). CDR3 coding DNA: TGCAGTGCTCCCGTGGCTAGCGGGGGGGTGAATGAGCAGTTCTTC. This gives the protein CSAPVASGGVNEQFF.

V and J are TRBV18 and TRBJ1-4, with D unresolved. The CDR3 runs 16 residues. Trimming cost V 2 bases and J 6 bases, with 16 bases left between them. The germline CDR1 and CDR2 sequences are KGHSH and LQKENI. CDR3 sequence (DNA): TGTGCCAGCTCACCAACCCCGGCTAATGGGGATGAAAAACTGTTTTTT. It encodes CASSPTPANGDEKLFF.

This clonotype has a handful of counts. The genes are TRBV5-1 and TRBJ1-1; no clear D. This CDR3 comprises 14 residues. The germline V gene encodes CDR1 SGHRS and CDR2 YFSETQ. Deletions cut 0 bases from V and 1 base from J, with 7 bases between. CDR3 residues: CASSLALENTEAFF. CDR3 bases: TGCGCCAGCAGCTTGGCCTTAGAGAACACTGAAGCTTTCTTT.

Concerning this clonotype itself: This may be a read error: a much more frequent sequence differs by one nucleotide. The CDR3 nucleotides are TGTGCCAGCGGCTTTCCTTCGAAGGCAAAGTACCAAGAGACCCAGTACTTC. Residues: CASGFPSKAKYQETQYF. This sequence joins TRBV5-5 and TRBJ2-5; no clear D gene. Germline loops: CDR1 SGHKS, CDR2 YYEKEE (reference sequence). CDR3 length: 17 amino acids.

The rearrangement uses TRBV15 and TRBJ1-4; 9 bases align to TRBD1. The trim removed 1 base at V and 0 bases at J, leaving 0 bases unmatched. The CDR3 has 16 amino acids. Germline values: CDR1 LNHNV, CDR2 YYDKDF (reference sequence). The DNA of the CDR3 is TGTGCCACCAGCAGAGGACAGGGGGCAACTAATGAAAAACTGTTTTTT. This encodes CATSRGQGATNEKLFF.

V gene TRBV7-9 combines with J gene TRBJ1-5, with a possible D match to TRBD1 (5 bases). The CDR3 spans 13 residues. V was pared by 1 base and J by 9 bases, with 10 bases between. Germline CDR1 reads SEHNR; CDR2 reads FQNEAQ (reference sequence). CDR3 sequence reads: CASSLGGVWPQHF. Written as DNA, the CDR3 is TGTGCCAGCAGCTTAGGGGGGGTTTGGCCCCAGCATTTT. Together with reference TRBV7-9 and TRBJ1-5, the CDR3 gives the full variable domain: DTGVSQNPRHKITKRGQNVTFRCDPISEHNRLYWYRQTLGQGPEFLTYFQNEAQLEKSRLLSDRFSAERPKGSFSTLEIQRTEQGDSAMYLCASSLGGVWPQHFGDGTRLSIL.

This rearrangement joins TRBV6-6 to TRBJ1-1; no clear D. V was cut by 2 bases and J by 5 bases, with 9 bases left in between. There are 13 residues in the CDR3. The germline CDR1 and CDR2 sequences are MNHNY and SVGAGI (reference sequence). This CDR3 is CASSYGQKTEAFF. The CDR3 nucleotides read TGTGCCAGCAGTTACGGTCAGAAGACTGAAGCTTTCTTT.

This clonotype was counted only a few times. This chain connects TRBV7-2 to TRBJ2-7, with TRBD1 matching over 8 bases. The ends lost 2 bases at V and 1 base at J; junction bases unmatched: 4. The germline gives CDR1 SGHTA, CDR2 FQGNSA. The CDR3 has 15 residues. The DNA for the CDR3 is TGTGCCAGCAGCTTAATGGGGGACAGGTCCTACGAGCAGTACTTC. Its translation: CASSLMGDRSYEQYF.

The rearrangement uses TRBV29-1 and TRBJ1-5; D might be TRBD1 (6 bases). The V end lost 4 bases, the J end lost 4 bases, and 11 bases lay between the germline ends. This CDR3 is built from 13 residues. Germline loops: CDR1 SQVTM, CDR2 ANQGSEA. CDR3 DNA: TGCAGCGTTGTTGGGACACCAAATCAGCCCCAGCATTTT. Translation gives CSVVGTPNQPQHF.